The 30 T cell receptor beta chains below were found in one sample sequenced in a study of identical twins. Each CDR3 protein gets one entry after TCRdb re-called the 5' RACE reads with MiXCR. The sample consists of around 670,000 distinct CDR3 sequences, 5.5% to 7.5% of them appearing once. Sequencing was carried out using naive T cells sorted from blood. These receptors all come from a man between 18 and 29 years old in good health.

This clonotype was detected a few times. The chain uses TRBV20-1 and TRBJ1-6; 9 bases line up with TRBD1. From germline, CDR1 is DFQATT and CDR2 SNEGSKA (reference sequence). Trimming removed 1 base from V and 10 bases from J; junction bases left unmatched: 14. The CDR3 is made up of 17 amino acids. The DNA for the CDR3 is TGCAGTGCTAGAGGAGCAACACCGGGACAGGGTAACTCACCCCTCCACTTT. It encodes CSARGATPGQGNSPLHF.

This clonotype was seen a single time. The V and J genes are TRBV5-5 and TRBJ1-5, with D hard to call. The CDR3 length is 15 residues. Germline assignment: CDR1 SGHKS and CDR2 YYEKEE (reference sequence). V shed 1 base and J shed 1 base, with 9 bases lying between them. The CDR3 coding sequence is TGTGCCAGCAGCTTGCTAGCAGCCAGCAATCAGCCCCAGCATTTT. Translated, it gives CASSLLAASNQPQHF. The full variable domain, in which reference TRBV5-5 and TRBJ1-5 provide the parts outside the CDR3, is DAGVTQSPTHLIKTRGQQVTLRCSPISGHKSVSWYQQVLGQGPQFIFQYYEKEERGRGNFPDRFSARQFPNYSSELNVNALLLGDSALYLCASSLLAASNQPQHFGDGTRLSIL.

The chain uses TRBV4-1 and TRBJ2-3, with 7 nucleotides matching TRBD2. Germline V gene lookup returns CDR1 MGHRA and CDR2 YSYEKL. The CDR3 has 13 amino acids. With 2 bases clipped from V and 14 bases from J, the junction kept 10 bases outside the gene matches. Here the CDR3 reads CASSQPPTSLVYF. As DNA, the CDR3 is TGCGCCAGCAGCCAACCCCCGACTAGCCTAGTGTATTTT.

This clonotype was counted a few times. At one end, the junction sequence differs from germline, possibly due to a read error. This rearrangement joins TRBV6-2 or TRBV6-3 to TRBJ2-7; 7 nucleotides line up with TRBD2. The CDR3 is made up of 11 amino acids. The germline gives CDR1 MNHEY, CDR2 SVGEGT. The CDR3 coding sequence is TGTGCCAGCAGTTACCCGGGAGGCTGGGCCTTC. The encoded protein is CASSYPGGWAF.

In this sample, this clonotype turned up once. V usage is TRBV4-2 and J usage is TRBJ2-2; D ambiguous. V shed 1 base and J shed 0 bases, with 9 bases lying between them. CDR1 LGHNA and CDR2 YNFKEQ come from the germline V gene. The CDR3 runs to 16 residues. The CDR3 spells CASSQADISNTGELFF. CDR3 bases: TGTGCCAGCAGCCAAGCTGACATCTCGAACACCGGGGAGCTGTTTTTT.

There are many counts of this clonotype. This chain's CDR3 is CASHGQSRTDTQYF. DNA for the CDR3: TGTGCCAGCCACGGACAGAGTCGCACAGATACGCAGTATTTT. This chain connects TRBV28 to TRBJ2-3, with D perhaps TRBD1 (6 bases). The germline gives CDR1 MDHEN, CDR2 SYDVKM. The V end lost 8 bases, the J end lost 1 base, and 13 bases lay between the germline ends. CDR3 length equals 14 residues. Full variable domain (missing parts from reference TRBV28 and TRBJ2-3): DVKVTQSSRYLVKRTGEKVFLECVQDMDHENMFWYRQDPGLGLRLIYFSYDVKMKEKGDIPEGYSVSREKKERFSLILESASTNQTSMYLCASHGQSRTDTQYFGPGTRLTVL.

This sequence joins TRBV4-1 and TRBJ1-1; 7 nucleotides agree with TRBD1. Germline trimming cut 1 base from V and 5 bases from J; bases unmatched to any gene: 7. The V gene's germline CDR1 is MGHRA and CDR2 YSYEKL. The CDR3 contains 15 residues. CDR3 nucleotide sequence: TGCGCCAGCAGCCAAGTGGTACAGGGGTATACTGAAGCTTTCTTT. It encodes CASSQVVQGYTEAFF.

This clonotype has at least ten counts. The chain links TRBV29-1 to TRBJ1-2; no clear D. V was trimmed by 6 bases and J by 3 bases, leaving 8 bases between them. From germline, CDR1 is SQVTM and CDR2 ANQGSEA. The CDR3 sequence is 11 residues long. For the CDR3, the DNA is TGCAGCGTCACAGCGTACTATGGCTACACCTTC. This sequence encodes CSVTAYYGYTF.

This clonotype was seen ten or more times. The rearrangement links TRBV4-2 to TRBJ2-5; D not resolved. V lost 0 bases to trimming and J lost 5 bases, with 10 bases between them. Germline V gives CDR1 LGHNA, CDR2 YNFKEQ. The CDR3 is 14 amino acids. In nucleotides, the CDR3 is TGTGCCAGCAGCCAAGAGGCAGGAAGGGAGACCCAGTACTTC. Its protein product is CASSQEAGRETQYF.

In this sample, this clonotype turned up many times. The genes are TRBV15 and TRBJ2-5, with D perhaps matching TRBD1 (6 bases). Germline CDR1 is LNHNV and CDR2 is YYDKDF (reference sequence). The CDR3 has 16 residues. V was pared by 0 bases and J by 5 bases, with 16 bases between. CDR3 DNA sequence: TGTGCCACCAGCAGAGATAAGGGGGTCATGTGGGAGACCCAGTACTTC. This codes for CATSRDKGVMWETQYF.

This clonotype was counted many times. The chain joins TRBV12-3 or TRBV12-4 to TRBJ2-1, with D perhaps given as TRBD1 or TRBD2 (5 bases each). The CDR3 length is 15 residues. V gave up 6 bases and J gave up 6 bases, with 18 bases separating them. CDR3: CASRTGTPMSNEQFF. CDR3 DNA sequence: TGTGCCAGCAGGACCGGGACCCCGATGAGCAATGAGCAGTTCTTC.

In its sample, this clonotype was seen a few times. This chain links TRBV24-1 with TRBJ2-1; 10 bases are a match to TRBD2. The trim removed 1 base at V and 8 bases at J, leaving 4 bases unmatched. The germline V gene encodes CDR1 KGHDR and CDR2 SFDVKD. CDR3 length: 15 amino acids. The CDR3 nucleotides read TGTGCCACCAGTGATTTAGCGGGAGGGCCCCATGAGCAGTTCTTC. As protein: CATSDLAGGPHEQFF.

This clonotype showed up just a few times. This rearrangement joins TRBV20-1 to TRBJ2-4, with unresolved D. Trimming cost V 5 bases and J 2 bases, with 7 bases left between them. Germline loops: CDR1 DFQATT, CDR2 SNEGSKA (reference sequence). The CDR3 covers 12 residues. The CDR3 bases are TGCAGTGCTGTGGGTACCAAAAACATTCAGTACTTC. Translating it yields CSAVGTKNIQYF.

This clonotype has ten or more counts. DNA for the CDR3: TGTGCCAGCAGCTTGGGCAGGGTCTACAATGAGCAGTTCTTC. It encodes CASSLGRVYNEQFF. V gene TRBV5-6 combines with J gene TRBJ2-1; D is perhaps TRBD1 (5 bases). The CDR3 length is 14 residues. Trimming left V 0 bases short and J 3 bases short, with 7 bases between. Per the germline V gene, CDR1 is SGHDT and CDR2 is YYEEEE.

This clonotype was seen at least ten times. The germline gene is not matched at one end of the junction; a read error may be the cause. The J gene is TRBJ1-5, the V gene TRBV15; no reliable D call. The CDR3 is 15 residues long. Germline CDR1 reads LNHNV; CDR2 reads YYDKDF (reference sequence). The CDR3 reads CATSGEGRFNQPQHF. DNA of the CDR3: TGTGCCACCAGCGGAGAAGGGCGGTTTAATCAGCCCCAGCATTTT.

This clonotype was detected ten times or more. The chain has TRBV28 and TRBJ2-3; 9 bases align to TRBD2. Unmatched junction bases numbered 9, after V lost 7 bases and J lost 4 bases. The germline V gene has CDR1 MDHEN and CDR2 SYDVKM. This CDR3 spans 15 amino acids. CDR3 nucleotide sequence: TGTGCCAGCAACCCGGGACTAGCTTTGCCAGATACGCAGTATTTT. Translated, it gives CASNPGLALPDTQYF.

This clonotype was seen more than once but under ten times. V usage is TRBV3-1 and J usage is TRBJ2-7, with 7 bases identical to TRBD1. Losses at the gene ends were 1 base for V and 6 bases for J; bases not matched to a gene: 0. This CDR3 contains 12 residues. Germline V gives CDR1 LGHDT, CDR2 YNNKEL (reference sequence). CDR3 sequence reads: CASSQAGGEQYV. DNA of the CDR3: TGTGCCAGCAGCCAAGCAGGGGGCGAGCAGTACGTC.

This clonotype was picked up many times. The chain carries TRBV9 and TRBJ2-3; D unclear. The CDR3 is 16 amino acids. V was trimmed by 4 bases and J by 0 bases, leaving 15 bases between them. Germline-derived CDR1 and CDR2 are SGDLS and YYNGEE. The CDR3 region has the DNA TGTGCCAGCAGCCCTAGACAAATAACTAGCACAGATACGCAGTATTTT. Translated, it gives CASSPRQITSTDTQYF.

This CDR3 is CSAAAGSPKETQYF. In nucleotides, the CDR3 is TGCAGTGCAGCCGCCGGGAGTCCAAAAGAGACCCAGTACTTC. This chain links TRBV20-1 with TRBJ2-5; the D gene is possibly TRBD2 (6 bases). The CDR3 totals 14 residues. Trimming left V 6 bases short and J 3 bases short, with 17 bases between. Germline CDR1 DFQATT, CDR2 SNEGSKA (reference sequence).

This clonotype was detected many times. V is TRBV12-3 or TRBV12-4 and J is TRBJ2-1; D tentatively fits TRBD1 or TRBD2 (5 bases each). V dropped 5 bases and J dropped 3 bases, with 17 bases sitting between them. This CDR3 is built from 16 residues. This CDR3 is CASSIAGTLIYNEQFF. The CDR3 DNA reads as TGTGCCAGCAGTATTGCCGGGACCCTGATCTACAATGAGCAGTTCTTC.

Only a few counts were recorded for this clonotype. The rearrangement joins TRBV27 to TRBJ1-2; D might be TRBD1 (6 bases). Germline CDR1 and CDR2: MNHEY and SMNVEV (reference sequence). Trimming cost V 6 bases and J 8 bases, with 16 bases left between them. This CDR3 has 13 amino acids. The CDR3 loop reads CASSSGGGLGYTF. For the CDR3, the DNA is TGTGCCAGCAGCAGCGGGGGCGGGTTGGGCTACACCTTC.

This chain joins TRBV2 and TRBJ1-6, with 7 bases matching TRBD1. V trimming: 6 bases; J trimming: 7 bases; junction bases outside the gene matches: 12. CDR1 is SNHLY and CDR2 is FYNNEI in the germline V gene. This CDR3 has 16 residues. This chain's CDR3 is CASRPMSGTVNSPLHF. The CDR3 nucleotides are TGTGCCAGCAGACCTATGTCCGGGACAGTGAATTCACCCCTCCACTTT.

This clonotype has ten or more counts. The chain has TRBV20-1 and TRBJ2-3; TRBD2 matches 13 bases. This CDR3 is 14 amino acids long. The germline V gene has CDR1 DFQATT and CDR2 SNEGSKA (reference sequence). The junction had 6 bases not matched to a gene; V was cut back by 6 bases and J by 6 bases. For the CDR3, the DNA is TGCAGTGCACCGGGACTAGCGGGAATCGATACGCAGTATTTT. Translated, it gives CSAPGLAGIDTQYF.

This clonotype was observed a few times. DNA for the CDR3: TGTGCCAGCACCGAACTAGCGGAGATGACAGATACGCAGTATTTT. Translation gives CASTELAEMTDTQYF. The chain couples TRBV6-2 or TRBV6-3 to TRBJ2-3; TRBD2 aligns across 8 bases. CDR3 size: 15 residues. Germline V gene data show CDR1 as MNHEY and CDR2 as SVGEGT. After removal of 7 bases from V and 3 bases from J, the junction contained 9 bases not matched to a gene.

This clonotype was observed a few times. This rearrangement joins TRBV11-2 to TRBJ2-7; D unresolved. Germline loops: CDR1 SGHAT, CDR2 FQNNGV. Trimming removed 0 bases at V and 0 bases at J, with 6 bases between. This CDR3 comprises 14 residues. The CDR3 nucleotides are TGTGCCAGCAGCTTAGACTCCCTCTCCTACGAGCAGTACTTC. It translates to CASSLDSLSYEQYF.

This clonotype was seen many times. This rearrangement joins TRBV20-1 to TRBJ2-5; D may be TRBD2 (7 bases). V dropped 5 bases and J dropped 4 bases, with 20 bases sitting between them. This CDR3 has 15 residues. CDR1 DFQATT and CDR2 SNEGSKA come from the germline V gene (reference sequence). The CDR3: CSASRQGGGGETQYF. CDR3 sequence (DNA): TGCAGTGCTTCCCGGCAGGGAGGGGGGGGAGAGACCCAGTACTTC.

Only a few counts were recorded for this clonotype. The junction departs from germline at one end; a sequencing error may be responsible. The V and J genes are TRBV30 and TRBJ2-2; TRBD2 aligns across 10 bases. The germline V gene encodes CDR1 GTSNPN and CDR2 SVGIG (reference sequence). The CDR3 extends over 12 amino acids. CDR3 coding DNA: TGCCACGCTAGCGGGAGACCCGGGGAGCTGTTTTTT. Translated: CHASGRPGELFF.

There are many counts of this clonotype. Written as DNA, the CDR3 is TGCAGTGCTAGAGATGCGACACCCTCCTACGAGCAGTACTTC. As protein: CSARDATPSYEQYF. The chain recombines TRBV20-1 with TRBJ2-7; D is unresolved. Trimming removed 0 bases from V and 0 bases from J, with 9 bases in between. Germline CDR1 reads DFQATT; CDR2 reads SNEGSKA (reference sequence). CDR3 length equals 14 residues.

This clonotype showed up just a few times. This sequence joins TRBV20-1 and TRBJ2-7; no clear D. The CDR3 has 12 amino acids. Germline CDR1 DFQATT, CDR2 SNEGSKA (reference sequence). Trimming cost V 5 bases and J 4 bases, with 12 bases left between them. CDR3 sequence: CSALGYSYEQYF. CDR3 nucleotides: TGCAGTGCTTTGGGCTACTCTTACGAGCAGTACTTC.

In its sample, this clonotype was seen many times. The J gene is TRBJ2-2, the V gene TRBV12-3 or TRBV12-4; no clear D. V was shortened by 4 bases and J by 1 base, with 10 bases between the two germline ends. The CDR3 contains 15 residues. The CDR3 loop reads CASSSVGWNTGELFF. CDR3 coding DNA: TGTGCCAGCAGTTCAGTGGGTTGGAACACCGGGGAGCTGTTTTTT.